The 10 T cell receptor beta chains below come from one sample, sequenced in a study of blood T cell repertoires in COVID-19 (TCRdb year 2020). Library creation used the immunoSEQ multiplex PCR assay. What TCRdb holds here is the immuneACCESS table cut down to in-frame rearrangements. Part of the clones is not present; checked against another copy, under half of the missing clones reflect an unresolved V gene, and the others are unexplained. A total of 200,000 or so clones appear in this sample, 70% to 90% of them only once. In total, the top ten clones hold about 0.72% of the sample. The sequencing sample was made of peripheral blood. Source of these receptors: a woman between 65 and 79 years old with acute or convalescent COVID-19.

The count of this clone is one. The chain has TRBV6-2 or TRBV6-3 and TRBJ2-7; 9 bases align to TRBD1. Germline CDR1 and CDR2: MNHEY and SVGEGT. This CDR3 has 14 residues. V gave up 5 bases and J gave up 6 bases; unmatched junction bases: 8. For the CDR3, the DNA is TGTGCCAGCAGTGACCCGGGACAGGGCAGCGAGCAGTACTTC. Its translation: CASSDPGQGSEQYF.

V usage is TRBV19 and J usage is TRBJ2-1, with D perhaps matching TRBD2 (9 bases). Trimming took 6 bases from V and 7 from J, leaving 16 bases between them. This CDR3 spans 14 amino acids. Germline V gene sequence: CDR1 LNHDA, CDR2 SQIVND (reference sequence). The CDR3 protein is CASRSGRTGNEQFF. In DNA form, the CDR3 reads TGTGCCAGTAGGAGCGGGAGGACAGGGAATGAGCAGTTCTTC.

CDR3 nucleotide sequence: TGCGCCAGCAGCTGGAGGACAGGAGGTGGAAACACCATATATTTT. It translates to CASSWRTGGGNTIYF. The chain uses TRBV5-1 and TRBJ1-3; the match to TRBD1 covers 7 bases. J was trimmed by 3 bases and V by 3 bases; bases with no gene match: 6. CDR3 length: 15 residues. Germline V gene sequence: CDR1 SGHRS, CDR2 YFSETQ.

V usage is TRBV6-5 and J usage is TRBJ1-2, with 7 bases matching TRBD1. CDR1 is MNHEY and CDR2 is SVGAGI in the germline V gene. The length of the CDR3 is 14 residues. The V and J ends lost 5 bases and 2 bases, in that order; junction bases with no gene match: 5. CDR3 nucleotide sequence: TGTGCCAGCAGTCTTGACAGGGCCAACTATGGCTACACCTTC. Amino acid sequence: CASSLDRANYGYTF.

This rearrangement joins TRBV7-2 to TRBJ2-7; a possible D gene is TRBD2 (6 bases). Germline loops: CDR1 SGHTA, CDR2 FQGNSA. Trimming left V 1 base short and J 1 base short, with 11 bases between. CDR3 size: 15 residues. The CDR3, as DNA: TGTGCCAGCAGCTTAGTGGGGACTGTATCCTACGAGCAGTACTTC. Translation gives CASSLVGTVSYEQYF.

In this sample, this clone turned up once. The V call is TRBV6-5, the J call TRBJ2-3; no clear D gene. CDR1 is MNHEY, CDR2 SVGAGI, per germline. This CDR3 has 13 amino acids. V dropped 6 bases and J dropped 1 base, with 8 bases sitting between them. The CDR3 DNA follows: TGTGCCAGCAGGCCTCTAGGCACAGATACGCAGTATTTT. It translates to CASRPLGTDTQYF.

This chain connects TRBV6-5 to TRBJ1-1; D possibly corresponds to TRBD1 (5 bases). V lost 4 bases and J lost 0, with 15 bases in between. The CDR3 loop spans 16 amino acids. Germline lookup yields CDR1 MNHEY and CDR2 SVGAGI. The CDR3: CASSSAYRGMNTEAFF. The CDR3 DNA sequence: TGTGCCAGCAGTTCCGCATATAGGGGAATGAACACTGAAGCTTTCTTT.

The rearrangement links TRBV3-1 (or the pseudogene TRBV3-2) to TRBJ1-1; TRBD1 agrees at 8 bases. Germline-derived CDR1 and CDR2 are LGHDT and YNNKEL (reference sequence). The CDR3 runs 14 residues. The J segment lost 1 base and the V segment lost 5 bases, leaving 3 bases of the junction unmatched. In DNA, the CDR3 is TGTGCCAGCAGCAACGGACAGGGGAACACTGAAGCTTTCTTT. As protein: CASSNGQGNTEAFF.

The chain recombines TRBV14 with TRBJ2-2; D is unresolved. Germline CDR1 and CDR2: SGHDN and FVKESK. Trimming left V 1 base short and J 1 base short, with 4 bases between. The CDR3 is 14 amino acids. The CDR3 here is CASSQVLNTGELFF. The CDR3 bases are TGTGCCAGCAGCCAAGTCCTGAACACCGGGGAGCTGTTTTTT.

The CDR3 region has the DNA TGTGCTAGTGGCCCAGGGGCGGTAAACACTGAAGCTTTCTTT. Protein product: CASGPGAVNTEAFF. This chain joins TRBV12-5 and TRBJ1-1, with a tentative D call TRBD1 (6 bases). V lost 6 bases and J lost 2, with 13 bases in between. CDR1 and CDR2 from the germline V gene are LGHNT and FRNRAP. The CDR3 is 14 residues long.